This T cell receptor (beta chain) comes out of a study of type 1 regulatory T cells. Looking at the study overall: T-allo10 is a Tr1-enriched, alloantigen-specific CD4 T cell product made in vitro.

T-allo10 cells from the graft donor were described as anergic, host-alloantigen-specific, and alloantigen-specific suppressors. CDR3 size: 16 residues. With V trimmed by 4 bases and J by 2 bases, 9 bases remained unmatched. Looked up from germline, CDR1 is SGHVS and CDR2 is FQNEAQ. As regards this clonotype: Its specificity is unknown.

Via MiXCR, TCRdb re-called the reads, giving one row per CDR3 protein. The data contain roughly 67,000 distinct CDR3 sequences, nearly 65% of them seen just once; the ten biggest clones take up 7.6%. Sequencing was performed on cultured T cells, either the whole culture or a sorted T cell fraction (not recorded which). Subset specified: Tr1-enriched cell product generated in vitro against host alloantigens. This chain links TRBV7-8 with TRBJ2-7; 9 bases are shared with TRBD2. The sequence was collected from a human donor in good health. The CDR3 sequence is CASSSLSGGAAYEQYF. The CDR3 region has the DNA TGTGCCAGCAGCTCCCTTAGCGGGGGAGCTGCCTACGAGCAGTACTTC. The full variable domain, in which reference TRBV7-8 and TRBJ2-7 provide the parts outside the CDR3, is GAGVSQSPRYKVAKRGQDVALRCDPISGHVSLFWYQQALGQGPEFLTYFQNEAQLDKSGLPSDRFFAERPEGSVSTLKIQRTQQEDSAVYLCASSSLSGGAAYEQYFGPGTRLTVT.